The TCR beta chain under discussion was sequenced for a study of immune evolution from preneoplasia to lung adenocarcinoma. CDR3 length: 15 residues. The junction had 5 bases not matched to a gene; V was cut back by 2 bases and J by 4 bases. Germline loops: CDR1 KGHSH, CDR2 LQKENI. Sequencing used immunoSEQ multiplex PCR; TCRdb keeps in-frame clones, though not all of them. The sample consists of around 14,000 clones, around 84% of them appearing once. The sequenced sample was FFPE minimally invasive lung adenocarcinoma tissue. This clonotype originated in a person between 60 and 79 years old with lung adenocarcinoma. The V call is TRBV18, the J call TRBJ2-1, with 7 bases matching TRBD1. Here the CDR3 DNA reads TGTGCCAGCTCACCAAGACAGGGAGCTTACAATGAGCAGTTCTTC. Its protein is CASSPRQGAYNEQFF.